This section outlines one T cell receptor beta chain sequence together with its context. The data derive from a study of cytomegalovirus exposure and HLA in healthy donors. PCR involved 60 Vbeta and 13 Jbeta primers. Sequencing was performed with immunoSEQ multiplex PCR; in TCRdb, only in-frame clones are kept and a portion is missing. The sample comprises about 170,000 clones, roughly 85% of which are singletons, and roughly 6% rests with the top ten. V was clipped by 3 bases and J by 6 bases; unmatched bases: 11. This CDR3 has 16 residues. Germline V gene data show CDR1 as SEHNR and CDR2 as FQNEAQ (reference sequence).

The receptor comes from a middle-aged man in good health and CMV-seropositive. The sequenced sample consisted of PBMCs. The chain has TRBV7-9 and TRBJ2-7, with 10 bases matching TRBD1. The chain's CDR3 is CASSFDWGQGILEQYF. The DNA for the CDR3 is TGTGCCAGCAGCTTTGATTGGGGACAGGGGATCCTCGAGCAGTACTTC.